This passage covers 21 T cell receptor beta chains from one sample sequenced in a study of blood T cells in healthy people across ages. Primers used in a second PCR of roughly 7 to 12 cycles were a sample-barcoded 5' primer and a J-beta primer mix. TCRdb used MiXCR to reprocess the 5' RACE reads, holding one entry per CDR3 protein. The table has approximately 820,000 distinct CDR3 sequences, roughly 44% seen once. The sample comprised blood. The receptors originated from a man aged 55-75 years in good health.

V and J are TRBV3-1 and TRBJ2-1; D is ambiguous. The CDR3 is 14 residues long. V lost 2 bases, J lost 7 bases, and 12 bases lay in between. CDR1 LGHDT and CDR2 YNNKEL come from the germline V gene (reference sequence). The CDR3 DNA follows: TGTGCCAGCAGCCAACAATTACAGCTAAATGAGCAGTTCTTC. Its translation: CASSQQLQLNEQFF.

This chain links TRBV12-3 or TRBV12-4 with TRBJ2-7, with D tentatively TRBD1 or TRBD2 (5 bases each). The CDR3 contains 14 residues. V lost 6 bases and J 9 bases, leaving 21 bases between the germline ends. This chain's CDR3 is CASRAQGLGDGQYF. The CDR3 region has the DNA TGTGCCAGCAGGGCTCAGGGTCTTGGGGACGGGCAGTACTTC.

The rearrangement joins TRBV2 to TRBJ2-7; 13 bases are shared with TRBD2. The CDR3 runs to 17 residues. The V segment lost 2 bases and the J segment 6 bases; nucleotides outside the gene matches: 10. CDR1 is SNHLY, CDR2 FYNNEI, per germline. The CDR3, as DNA: TGTGCCAGCAGTGAATCACCGGGACTAGCGGGGCGCGGCGAGCAGTACTTC. Its protein is CASSESPGLAGRGEQYF. Using reference TRBV2 and TRBJ2-7 for the parts outside the CDR3, the full variable domain is EPEVTQTPSHQVTQMGQEVILRCVPISNHLYFYWYRQILGQKVEFLVSFYNNEISEKSEIFDDQFSVERPDGSNFTLKIRSTKLEDSAMYFCASSESPGLAGRGEQYFGPGTRLTVT.

The rearrangement uses TRBV7-9 and TRBJ2-3; 8 nucleotides line up with TRBD1. The CDR3 has 17 residues. CDR1 and CDR2 (germline): SEHNR, FQNEAQ (reference sequence). The junction had 8 bases not matched to a gene; V was cut back by 1 base and J by 2 bases. The DNA of the CDR3 is TGTGCCAGCAGCTTAGTAGCGGCAGGGGGCCTCACAGATACGCAGTATTTT. It translates to CASSLVAAGGLTDTQYF.

This sequence joins TRBV11-3 and TRBJ2-4, with 9 positions matching TRBD2. This CDR3 has 18 amino acids. Germline V gene data show CDR1 as SGHNT and CDR2 as YENEEA. V lost 0 bases to trimming and J lost 1 base; unmatched junction nucleotides: 7. CDR3 residues: CASSLEAGTSWAKNIQYF. The DNA of the CDR3 is TGTGCCAGCAGCTTAGAAGCCGGGACTAGCTGGGCCAAAAACATTCAGTACTTC.

On this clonotype: Its ends do not fully match the called genes, so a read error is possible. The CDR3 here is CASSSQGTYNEQLF. CDR3 bases: TGTGCCAGCAGCTCACAGGGGACCTACAATGAGCAGTTATTC. V is TRBV7-2 and J is TRBJ2-1, with TRBD1 identical over 7 bases. The CDR3 contains 14 residues. Germline V gene sequence: CDR1 SGHTA, CDR2 FQGNSA.

This clonotype was picked up a small number of times. This chain links TRBV7-2 with TRBJ2-7; 13 nucleotides align to TRBD2. CDR1 and CDR2 (germline): SGHTA, FQGNSA. This CDR3 spans 16 amino acids. With V trimmed by 5 bases and J by 0 bases, 4 bases remained unmatched. This CDR3 reads CASSMTSGGSSYEQYF. DNA of the CDR3: TGTGCCAGCAGCATGACTAGCGGGGGGTCCTCCTACGAGCAGTACTTC.

This clonotype was seen a few times. This chain uses TRBV7-2 with TRBJ2-3, with D perhaps given as TRBD1 or TRBD2 (5 bases each). The CDR3 runs to 14 residues. The V end was cut by 5 bases, the J end by 6 bases, with 15 bases between. Germline-derived CDR1 and CDR2 are SGHTA and FQGNSA. The CDR3 DNA reads TGTGCCAGCAGCGACGGGGCAAATCGGGATACGCAGTATTTT. It yields the protein CASSDGANRDTQYF.

This chain joins TRBV9 and TRBJ2-5, with TRBD2 matching over 12 bases. Trimming took 2 bases from V and 11 from J; bases not matched to a gene: 10. The length of the CDR3 is 15 residues. Germline values: CDR1 SGDLS, CDR2 YYNGEE. The CDR3 sequence: CASSVTSGRTNEQYF. The CDR3 DNA reads TGTGCCAGCAGCGTTACTAGCGGGAGGACAAATGAGCAGTACTTC.

The chain couples TRBV15 to TRBJ1-5; D is unresolved. Germline CDR1 reads LNHNV; CDR2 reads YYDKDF (reference sequence). V was trimmed by 4 bases and J by 4 bases, leaving 11 bases between them. The CDR3 runs to 14 residues. The CDR3 is CATSITRTNQPQHF. DNA of the CDR3: TGTGCCACCAGCATTACAAGGACTAATCAGCCCCAGCATTTT.

This clonotype was seen many times. The chain recombines TRBV7-2 with TRBJ2-1; the match to TRBD1 covers 10 bases. Germline V gene sequence: CDR1 SGHTA, CDR2 FQGNSA. The CDR3 runs to 15 residues. V gave up 5 bases and J gave up 4 bases; unmatched junction bases: 5. CDR3 sequence reads: CASSPGTGVYNEQFF. The CDR3 coding sequence is TGTGCCAGCAGCCCCGGGACAGGGGTGTACAATGAGCAGTTCTTC.

The chain recombines TRBV27 with TRBJ2-5; D not resolved. This CDR3 has 16 amino acids. Germline V gene data show CDR1 as MNHEY and CDR2 as SMNVEV (reference sequence). V lost 0 bases, J lost 2 bases, and 13 bases lay in between. The CDR3 loop reads CASSLSTLTQQETQYF. The DNA of the CDR3 is TGTGCCAGCAGTTTATCAACCTTGACACAACAAGAGACCCAGTACTTC.

This clonotype was counted once. The V and J genes are TRBV6-5 and TRBJ1-2; D unclear. This CDR3 contains 16 residues. Germline V CDR1 and CDR2: MNHEY, SVGAGI. V gave up 7 bases and J gave up 4 bases, with 22 bases separating them. CDR3 bases: TGTGCCAGCACCCCAGGTGTTACGACGATTTCCTATGGCTACACCTTC. Protein product: CASTPGVTTISYGYTF.

Comments on this clonotype: This may be a read error, as it is one base from a much larger clone. The conserved closing phenylalanine or tryptophan is absent in this CDR3, likely reflecting a read error. The V call is TRBV5-1, the J call TRBJ2-5; D is uncertain. CDR3 length equals 15 residues. Trimming pared 1 base from V and 2 bases from J, leaving 12 bases between. The V gene's germline CDR1 is SGHRS and CDR2 YFSETQ. CDR3 residues: CASSLWGPNQETQYL. Here the CDR3 DNA reads TGCGCCAGCAGCTTGTGGGGTCCTAATCAAGAGACCCAGTACTTA.

The chain combines TRBV10-1 with TRBJ2-7, with D possibly TRBD1 on 5 matching bases. CDR1 is WNHNN, CDR2 SYGVQD, per germline (reference sequence). The CDR3 is made up of 12 amino acids. V was clipped by 5 bases and J by 3 bases, with 8 bases between them. The CDR3 DNA reads as TGCGCCAGCAGTAAGGACAACTACGAGCAGTACTTC. Translating it yields CASSKDNYEQYF.

The table lists this clonotype with a count of one. A much bigger clone sits one base away, suggesting this may be a read error. DNA of the CDR3: TGTGCCAGCAGCTCCCCAGACGGGGCCACAGATACGCAGTATTTT. As protein: CASSSPDGATDTQYF. The chain carries TRBV5-4 and TRBJ2-3; D possibly matches TRBD1 or TRBD2 (5 bases each). Germline V gene sequence: CDR1 SGHNT, CDR2 YYREEE (reference sequence). The germline V and J ends were trimmed by 3 bases and 2 bases, with 13 bases remaining between them. The CDR3 consists of 15 residues.

This chain joins TRBV20-1 and TRBJ2-5, with D perhaps given as TRBD1 or TRBD2 (5 bases each). Germline V CDR1 and CDR2: DFQATT, SNEGSKA (reference sequence). The CDR3 is 12 amino acids. The ends were cut back, 5 bases at V and 5 bases at J, with 12 bases in the middle. CDR3 sequence (DNA): TGCAGTGCTGCCCGGGGCCCGGAGACCCAGTACTTC. It translates to CSAARGPETQYF.

A few counts support this clonotype. The V gene is TRBV20-1, the J gene TRBJ2-7; 9 bases agree with TRBD1. The CDR3 is 13 residues long. Germline-derived CDR1 and CDR2 are DFQATT and SNEGSKA (reference sequence). V dropped 6 bases and J dropped 4; count of bases not matched to a gene: 7. CDR3 region: CSARDRELYEQYF. For the CDR3, the DNA is TGCAGTGCCCGGGACAGGGAGTTATACGAGCAGTACTTC.

This clonotype was detected once. The chain combines TRBV20-1 with TRBJ1-2, with D perhaps matching TRBD1 (5 bases). Deletions cut 1 base from V and 4 bases from J, with 10 bases between. From germline, CDR1 is DFQATT and CDR2 SNEGSKA (reference sequence). The CDR3 contains 13 residues. The CDR3 DNA reads as TGCAGTGCTAGAGTCGGACACCTCTATGGCTACACCTTC. Translating gives CSARVGHLYGYTF.

The chain links TRBV3-1 to TRBJ2-2, with D possibly TRBD1 on 5 matching bases. The CDR3 runs to 13 residues. Trimming removed 2 bases from V and 4 bases from J, with 5 bases in between. Germline V lookup: CDR1 LGHDT, CDR2 YNNKEL (reference sequence). This CDR3 reads CASSQQGTGELFF. CDR3 coding DNA: TGTGCCAGCAGCCAACAGGGCACCGGGGAGCTGTTTTTT.

The V and J genes are TRBV20-1 and TRBJ1-5; D gene unclear. The CDR3 extends over 13 amino acids. The V end was cut by 0 bases, the J end by 5 bases, with 8 bases between. Per germline, CDR1 DFQATT and CDR2 SNEGSKA (reference sequence). CDR3: CSAREGNYQPQHF. The CDR3 DNA follows: TGCAGTGCTAGAGAGGGAAACTATCAGCCCCAGCATTTT.